Below, 11 T cell receptor beta chains from the same sample are listed, as sequenced in a study of tumor and adjacent non-tumor tissue in lung cancer. Three rounds of nested PCR, following a modified ARM-PCR protocol, produced the TCRbeta library. TCRdb independently ran MiXCR on the multiplex PCR reads; one entry per CDR3 protein. The table shows under 140,000 distinct CDR3 sequences, with 84% occurring only once. The template was RNA from unsorted bulk tissue. Input material: lung tumor tissue. The receptors stem from a man between 65 and 85 years old with non-small cell lung cancer.

Note on this clonotype: At one end, the junction sequence differs from germline, possibly due to a read error. This sequence joins TRBV20-1 and TRBJ2-5; 11 nucleotides align to TRBD2. CDR3 length equals 14 residues. CDR1 is DFQATT and CDR2 is SNEGSKA in the germline V gene (reference sequence). The CDR3 protein is CGASLAGGGESQYF. In nucleotides, the CDR3 is TGCGGTGCTAGTCTAGCGGGAGGCGGGGAGTCCCAGTACTTC.

J is TRBJ1-2 and V is TRBV28, with D uncertain. Germline V gives CDR1 MDHEN, CDR2 SYDVKM. The CDR3 extends over 13 amino acids. CDR3 nucleotide sequence: TGTGTCACCGAAAACAAGGTCTTCCCTTGGGATACCTTC. This codes for CVTENKVFPWDTF.

The chain joins TRBV11-3 to TRBJ2-1, with 14 bases matching TRBD2. This CDR3 comprises 17 residues. V shed 10 bases and J 3 bases; nucleotides not matched to a gene: 11. Germline CDR1 and CDR2: SGHNT and YENEEA. For the CDR3, the DNA is TGTGCCAAGAACCTCCTAGGGACTAGCGGGGGCTACAATGAGCAGTTCTTC. This translates into CAKNLLGTSGGYNEQFF.

With regard to this clonotype: A much larger clone differs by one base, so this may be a read error. The chain joins TRBV5-1 to TRBJ1-2; 9 nucleotides agree with TRBD1. The CDR3 has 15 amino acids. The germline CDR1 and CDR2 sequences are SGHRS and YFSETQ. The CDR3 reads CASSTSGQGASGYAF. The CDR3 nucleotides are TGCGCCAGCAGCACATCGGGACAGGGAGCTAGTGGCTACGCCTTC.

V usage is TRBV4-2 and J usage is TRBJ2-5; either TRBD1 or TRBD2 may fit D (5 bases each). The CDR3 consists of 13 residues. The V gene's germline CDR1 is LGHNA and CDR2 YNFKEQ. The ends were cut back, 5 bases at V and 5 bases at J, with 12 bases in the middle. CDR3 sequence (DNA): TGTGCCAGCAGCGTGTGGTGGGGGGAGACCCAGTACTTC. This sequence encodes CASSVWWGETQYF.

Regarding this clonotype: A junction boundary mismatches the germline segment, possibly from a read error. The chain uses TRBV6-2 or TRBV6-3 and TRBJ2-1; 8 bases agree with TRBD2. CDR1 is MNHEY, CDR2 SVGEGT, per germline. This CDR3 comprises 15 residues. The CDR3 DNA follows: TGTGACAGCAGTCCGGGACTAGGCAGTATCAATGAGCAGTTCTTC. Its protein is CDSSPGLGSINEQFF.

Points on this clonotype: The junction departs from germline at one end; a sequencing error may be responsible. The J gene is TRBJ2-7, the V gene TRBV4-2, with 7 nucleotides matching TRBD1. This CDR3 contains 17 residues. Per the germline V gene, CDR1 is LGHNA and CDR2 is YNFKEQ. The CDR3 nucleotides read TGTGCCAACAGCCAAGCGGTATGTCGGCAGGGGGAAGACGAGCAGTACTTT. It codes for CANSQAVCRQGEDEQYF.

With regard to this clonotype: A much bigger clone sits one base away, suggesting this may be a read error. The chain couples TRBV5-1 to TRBJ2-1; 8 bases fit TRBD2. CDR3 length: 15 residues. Per the germline V gene, CDR1 is SGHRS and CDR2 is YFSETQ. In nucleotides, the CDR3 is TGCGCCAACAGCTTGACGGCGGGAGGATCTAATGAGCAGTTCTTC. Its translation: CANSLTAGGSNEQFF.

About this clonotype itself: Mismatch with germline at one junction end may stem from a read error. The rearrangement links TRBV5-6 to TRBJ1-2; D gene uncertain. This CDR3 has 15 amino acids. The V gene's germline CDR1 is SGHDT and CDR2 YYEEEE. CDR3: CASSLGPDKRYAYTF. Written as DNA, the CDR3 is TGTGCCAGCAGCTTAGGACCCGACAAGCGGTATGCCTACACCTTC.

In this sample, this clonotype turned up once. Germline and junction disagree at one end, which may indicate a read error. The chain uses TRBV11-2 and TRBJ2-2; perhaps D is TRBD1 or TRBD2 (5 bases each). This CDR3 is built from 16 residues. Looked up from germline, CDR1 is SGHAT and CDR2 is FQNNGV. The CDR3 region has the DNA TGTGCCAGCAGCTCAGTGGGCACAGGTGTTGCCGGGGAACTGTTTTTT. Translation gives CASSSVGTGVAGELFF.

The chain joins TRBV6-5 to TRBJ2-3; no clear D gene. The CDR3 runs to 16 residues. V gave up 1 base and J gave up 4 bases, with 15 bases separating them. Per germline, CDR1 MNHEY and CDR2 SVGAGI. The CDR3 DNA sequence: TGTGCCAGCAGTTACTGTCCGGGTAGGAGCCCAGATACGCAGTATTTT. As protein: CASSYCPGRSPDTQYF.